The T cell receptor beta chain under discussion was sequenced for a study of T cell responses to AZD1222 COVID-19 vaccine (dated by TCRdb to the early 2020s). Notes on the research overall: TCR sequencing covered approximately 230 trial participants: 207 given two doses of AZD1222 and approximately 25 given two doses of MenACWY control vaccine. Trial participants were enrolled by age into subgroups of 18-55, 56-69 and 70-plus years, and around 150, 29 and 61 TCR-sequenced participants, respectively, were included in these subgroups. What the work shows at the level of the full study, not this receptor alone: In the small 56-69-year group, the increase in depth fell short of significance, most likely because of low power. Conclusions about previously exposed vaccinees were limited because only a handful of AZD1222 recipients were SARS-CoV-2 seropositive at baseline. Most participants were white British and females outnumbered males, and the authors suggested that clonal diversity may have been underestimated. Because no samples from the day 14 peak response were available, repertoires could be characterized only after the peak T cell response. Reportedly, almost half of the unique spike-specific TCRs recognized epitopes lying outside the regions that are mutated in the B.1.351 and B.1.1.7 variants. Spike-specific TCR breadth and depth rose significantly after two AZD1222 doses compared with day 0 and with MenACWY recipients. CD4 TCRs associated with the vaccine covered the entire spike protein, and the dominant responses were in regions 160-218 and 743-854.

The meaning of the sample's time point label: baseline before first vaccination. Explained via the paper, the treatment or condition label denotes: meningococcal conjugate vaccine given as trial control. The vaccinee samples were drawn from two UK trials, COV001 and COV002, one of which was a single-blind randomized controlled phase 2/3 trial testing AZD1222 (ChAdOx1 nCoV-19) in healthy adults. For TCRbeta chain sequencing, PBMC samples were collected from trial participants at day 0 and at day 28 after the second dose. With regard to this clone: Its antigen is not yet known. The sample holds no much larger clone one base away, and base qualities are not on file.

The CDR3 regions of human TCRbeta chains were subjected to immunosequencing. For the original study's pipeline: TCRs in the repertoires were matched against a reference library of SARS-CoV-2-specific TCRs that had been generated with the MIRA antigen-specificity platform. Breadth meant the fraction of unique TCRs that were SARS-CoV-2-associated, whereas depth meant the fraction of total T cells that were SARS-CoV-2-associated. Using the MIRA data, every spike-specific TCR was mapped to the spike region that the TCR reacted to and assigned to either a CD4 or a CD8 class. Log10-transformed breadth and depth values were compared by one-way ANOVA with Sidak's multiple comparisons tests. Held by TCRdb, this immuneACCESS table contains in-frame sequences only and omits some clones. Under half of the omission traces to an unresolved V gene where checked; the cause of the rest is unknown. From that table come the V and J calls and clone size; the DNA was used to work out D and trimming. The sample contains approximately 83,000 clones, over 80% of them found a single time. The ten most abundant clones make up 4.5% to 5.5% of the sample.

The sequence came from an adult in good health. The sample here was peripheral blood, taken on day 0 of MenACWY control vaccination.

The nucleotide sequence is given as TGTGCCAGCAGCCCGAGAGAGGGCCTGATTTCACCCCTCCACTTT. Translated, it reads CASSPREGLISPLHF. Here the chain combines TRBV7-2 and TRBJ1-6; too little of a D gene remains to name it. Spanning cysteine to phenylalanine, the CDR3 consists of 15 amino acids. Only the CDR3 DNA stays, 45 bases, in frame from base 1. V is cut by 5 bases and J by 9 bases, and the space between the germline ends is 17 bases. The germline V gene gives CDR1 as SGHTA and CDR2 as FQGNSA.